The 5 T cell receptor beta chains given below trace back to one sample, sequenced in a study of identical twins. Each CDR3 protein is one row after TCRdb ran MiXCR on the 5' RACE reads. This table holds roughly 350,000 distinct CDR3 sequences, about 9% found once. The specimen sequenced was naive T cells sorted from blood. The origin of the receptors is a woman aged 50 to 60 in good health.

At least ten counts were recorded for this clonotype. The chain combines TRBV12-3 or TRBV12-4 with TRBJ1-1; tentatively, D is TRBD1 (5 bases). V shed 6 bases and J shed 3 bases, with 14 bases lying between them. This CDR3 has 14 residues. CDR3 nucleotides: TGTGCCAGCAGCCCCCGGGGACCAGACACTGAAGCTTTCTTT. Encoded protein: CASSPRGPDTEAFF.

This clonotype was observed many times. The rearrangement joins TRBV7-9 to TRBJ1-1, with unresolved D. The germline V gene has CDR1 SEHNR and CDR2 FQNEAQ (reference sequence). V was clipped by 5 bases and J by 8 bases, with 12 bases between them. The CDR3 sequence is 12 residues long. CDR3 in amino acids: CASSAGSSEAFF. The CDR3 DNA reads TGTGCCAGCAGCGCCGGGTCCTCAGAAGCTTTCTTT.

This clonotype was recorded many times. The V gene is TRBV7-9, the J gene TRBJ2-1, with TRBD2 matching over 8 bases. The germline gives CDR1 SEHNR, CDR2 FQNEAQ (reference sequence). Losses at the gene ends were 5 bases for V and 8 bases for J; bases not matched to a gene: 11. CDR3 length equals 15 residues. The CDR3 region has the DNA TGTGCCAGCAGCCAAACCGGGACTAGGGGCGATGAGCAGTTCTTC. Its protein is CASSQTGTRGDEQFF. The entire variable domain, with the rest obtained from reference TRBV7-9 and TRBJ2-1, is as follows: DTGVSQNPRHKITKRGQNVTFRCDPISEHNRLYWYRQTLGQGPEFLTYFQNEAQLEKSRLLSDRFSAERPKGSFSTLEIQRTEQGDSAMYLCASSQTGTRGDEQFFGPGTRLTVL.

This clonotype appeared many times. The chain uses TRBV6-5 and TRBJ2-3; 8 bases agree with TRBD1. Trimming removed 6 bases from V and 6 bases from J; junction bases left unmatched: 2. The CDR3 runs to 12 residues. Germline loops: CDR1 MNHEY, CDR2 SVGAGI. The DNA of the CDR3 is TGTGCCAGCAGGCAGGGGGCCGATACGCAGTATTTT. Protein product: CASRQGADTQYF.

In this sample, this clonotype turned up a few times. Sequence at one end of the junction differs from germline and may be a read error. V gene TRBV20-1 combines with J gene TRBJ2-7; 9 bases are a match to TRBD2. The CDR3 sequence is 12 residues long. Looked up from germline, CDR1 is DFQATT and CDR2 is SNEGSKA (reference sequence). The CDR3 region is CSAGTSSDEQYF. Written as DNA, the CDR3 is TGCAGTGCTGGGACTAGCTCCGACGAGCAGTACTTC.